The source of this T cell receptor beta chain is a study of cytomegalovirus exposure and HLA in healthy donors. This PCR relied on a set of 60 Vbeta primers and 13 Jbeta primers. Clones were sequenced by immunoSEQ multiplex PCR, and TCRdb holds only the in-frame ones, with some missing. This sample has over 100,000 clones; just under 75% occur once, and the top ten carry 5.5% to 8.5%. Findings and caveats of the study: Indistinguishable V segments, including TRBV6-2 and TRBV6-3, were excluded. An analysis done earlier found most TCR beta V segments productive about 87% or about 30% of the time. The classifier reportedly diagnosed cytomegalovirus status with high specificity and sensitivity. Analyses of presence and absence presupposed an approximately uniform sequencing depth across donors.

This clone is a singleton in its sample. The antigen is unknown. Germline lookup yields CDR1 SGHNT and CDR2 YYREEE (reference sequence). V shed 0 bases, J shed 9 bases, and the junction held 11 bases outside the gene matches. The CDR3 length is 15 residues. This chain uses TRBV5-4 with TRBJ2-7; 8 bases fit TRBD2. The sequenced sample was PBMCs. The TCR comes from a middle-aged man in good health and CMV-seropositive. DNA for the CDR3: TGTGCCAGCAGCTTGGAAATAGCGGGGACCTTTGCGCAGTACTTC. This encodes CASSLEIAGTFAQYF.